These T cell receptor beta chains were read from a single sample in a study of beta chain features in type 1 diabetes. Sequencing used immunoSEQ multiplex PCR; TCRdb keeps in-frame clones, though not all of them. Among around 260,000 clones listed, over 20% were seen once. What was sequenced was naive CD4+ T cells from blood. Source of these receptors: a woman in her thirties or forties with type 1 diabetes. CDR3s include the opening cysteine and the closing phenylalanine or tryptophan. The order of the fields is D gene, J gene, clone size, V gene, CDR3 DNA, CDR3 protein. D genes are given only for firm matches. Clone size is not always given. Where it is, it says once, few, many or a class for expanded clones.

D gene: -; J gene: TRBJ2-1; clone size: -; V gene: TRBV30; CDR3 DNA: TGTGCCTGCACCCAGGGGCAGTTGAAGGATGAGCAGTTCTTC; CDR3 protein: CACTQGQLKDEQFF
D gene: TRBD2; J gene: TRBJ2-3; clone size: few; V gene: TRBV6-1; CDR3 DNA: TGTGCCAGCAGTGAAGCGCCCCCGGGAGGTGATGGAGATACGCAGTATTTT; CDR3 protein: CASSEAPPGGDGDTQYF
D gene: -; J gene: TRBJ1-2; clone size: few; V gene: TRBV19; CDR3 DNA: TGTGCCAGTAGTTCCGCGGGGATTAACTATGGCTACACCTTC; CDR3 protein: CASSSAGINYGYTF
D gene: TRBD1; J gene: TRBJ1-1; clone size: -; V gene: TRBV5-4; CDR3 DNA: TGTGCCAGCAGCCGACAGGGGACCTATGGTGAAGCTTTCTTT; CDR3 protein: CASSRQGTYGEAFF
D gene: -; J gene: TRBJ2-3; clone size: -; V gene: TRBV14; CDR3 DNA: TGTGCCAGCAGCCAATCTCATCAGAGCACAGATACGCAGTATTTT; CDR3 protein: CASSQSHQSTDTQYF
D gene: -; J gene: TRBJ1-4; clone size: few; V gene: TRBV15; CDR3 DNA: TGTGCCACCAGCAGAGATCGGGACATGAATGAAAAACTGTTTTTT; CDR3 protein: CATSRDRDMNEKLFF
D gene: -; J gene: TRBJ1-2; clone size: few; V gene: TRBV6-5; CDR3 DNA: TGTGCCAGCAGACGACAGGTGGAGGGCTACACCTTC; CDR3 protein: CASRRQVEGYTF
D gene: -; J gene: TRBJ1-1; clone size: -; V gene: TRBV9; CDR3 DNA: TGTGCCAGCAGCCCCGTCTACTCGAACACTGAAGCTTTCTTT; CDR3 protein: CASSPVYSNTEAFF
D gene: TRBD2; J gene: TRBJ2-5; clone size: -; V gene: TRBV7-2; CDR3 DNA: TGTGCCAGCAGCTTATCGGGCGGGAGACGAGAGACCCAGTACTTC; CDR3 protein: CASSLSGGRRETQYF
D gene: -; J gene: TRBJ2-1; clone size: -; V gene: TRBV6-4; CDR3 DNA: TGTGCCAGCAGTGAAGGGAGCTCCTACAATGAGCAGTTCTTC; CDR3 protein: CASSEGSSYNEQFF
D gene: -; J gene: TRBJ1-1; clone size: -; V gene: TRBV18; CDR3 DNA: TGTGCCAGCTCACCAACACGGAACACTGAAGCTTTCTTT; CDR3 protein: CASSPTRNTEAFF
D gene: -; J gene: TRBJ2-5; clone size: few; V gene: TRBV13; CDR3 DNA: TGTGCCAGCAGCTGGTCCACGGGATCCCAGTTGGCGACCCAGTACTTC; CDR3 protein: CASSWSTGSQLATQYF
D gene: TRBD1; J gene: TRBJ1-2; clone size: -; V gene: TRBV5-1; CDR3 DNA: TGCGCCAGCGGGACAGCCTTCTATGGCTACACCTTC; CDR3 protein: CASGTAFYGYTF
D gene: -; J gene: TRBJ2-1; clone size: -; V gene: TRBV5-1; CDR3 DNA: TGCGCCAGCAACGACAGGAATAGCAATGAGCAGTTCTTC; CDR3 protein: CASNDRNSNEQFF
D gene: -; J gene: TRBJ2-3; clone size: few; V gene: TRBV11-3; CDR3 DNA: TGTGCCAGCAGCCCGGGACTCCGAGGGACAGATACGCAGTATTTT; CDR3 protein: CASSPGLRGTDTQYF